The 32 T cell receptor beta chains below come from one sample, sequenced in a study of beta chain features in type 1 diabetes. The investigators reverse transcribed all of the isolated RNA, so they sequenced expressed TCRB transcripts. The repertoire was sequenced with immunoSEQ multiplex PCR; TCRdb's copy has only in-frame clones and lacks some. The table lists fewer than 900,000 clones, 15% to 20% of them singletons. The sample consisted of naive CD4+ T cells from blood. Source of these receptors: a woman aged 18-29 years in good health.

This clone has more than one count but fewer than ten. The rearrangement uses TRBV14 and TRBJ1-1; the match to TRBD1 covers 8 bases. The CDR3 contains 17 residues. Germline loops: CDR1 SGHDN, CDR2 FVKESK. Losses at the gene ends were 2 bases for V and 0 bases for J; bases not matched to a gene: 8. The CDR3 here is CASSQFRGLSMNTEAFF. The CDR3 DNA sequence: TGTGCCAGCAGCCAATTCAGGGGGCTTTCGATGAACACTGAAGCTTTCTTT.

This clone has a handful of counts. The gene calls are TRBV27 and TRBJ2-1; the D call may be TRBD1 or TRBD2 (5 bases each). The CDR3 is 16 residues long. Per germline, CDR1 MNHEY and CDR2 SMNVEV (reference sequence). With 3 bases removed from V and 5 bases from J, the gap between germline ends came to 17 bases. The CDR3 loop is CASSFGWRRRDNEQFF. In DNA, the CDR3 is TGTGCCAGCAGTTTCGGCTGGAGGCGCAGGGACAATGAGCAGTTCTTC.

This clone has a handful of counts. CDR3 sequence: CASSSRGGEQFF. The CDR3 DNA reads as TGTGCCAGCAGCTCGAGGGGTGGTGAGCAGTTCTTC. This chain joins TRBV9 and TRBJ2-1; D is possibly TRBD1 or TRBD2 (5 bases each). The CDR3 runs 12 residues. Between the trimmed V and J ends, which lost 4 bases and 9 bases, there was a span of 11 bases. The germline CDR1 and CDR2 sequences are SGDLS and YYNGEE.

This clone was observed a few times. The CDR3: CASSLATGGISEQFF. The CDR3 DNA follows: TGCGCCAGCAGCTTGGCCACAGGGGGTATTAGTGAGCAGTTCTTC. The rearrangement links TRBV5-1 to TRBJ2-1, with 8 nucleotides matching TRBD1. This CDR3 region has 15 residues. Per the germline V gene, CDR1 is SGHRS and CDR2 is YFSETQ. V dropped 0 bases and J dropped 9; count of bases not matched to a gene: 8.

This clone was counted only a few times. The chain couples TRBV5-6 to TRBJ2-6; D is possibly TRBD2 (5 bases). The V gene's germline CDR1 is SGHDT and CDR2 YYEEEE. V gave up 4 bases and J gave up 1 base, with 12 bases separating them. The CDR3 runs to 16 residues. The CDR3: CASSRVRESGANVLTF. CDR3 sequence (DNA): TGTGCCAGCAGCCGAGTGAGGGAATCTGGGGCCAACGTCCTGACTTTC.

This clone was detected a few times. The chain uses TRBV27 and TRBJ2-7, with 8 nucleotides matching TRBD1. The CDR3 is made up of 15 amino acids. The junction had 11 bases not matched to a gene; V was cut back by 7 bases and J by 3 bases. Germline CDR1 and CDR2: MNHEY and SMNVEV (reference sequence). This CDR3 reads CASNPTGQGRYEQYF. CDR3 in DNA: TGTGCCAGCAATCCAACAGGACAGGGTCGCTACGAGCAGTACTTC.

The DNA of the CDR3 is TGTGCCAGCAGCTTGGTCGGCCTCGCGGAGACCCAGTACTTC. Amino acid sequence: CASSLVGLAETQYF. The rearrangement joins TRBV5-4 to TRBJ2-5; D call uncertain. V gave up 0 bases and J gave up 5 bases, with 11 bases separating them. Germline V gene lookup returns CDR1 SGHNT and CDR2 YYREEE (reference sequence). The CDR3 length is 14 residues. The full variable domain, its missing parts supplied by reference TRBV5-4 and TRBJ2-5, is ETGVTQSPTHLIKTRGQQVTLRCSSQSGHNTVSWYQQALGQGPQFIFQYYREEENGRGNFPPRFSGLQFPNYSSELNVNALELDDSALYLCASSLVGLAETQYFGPGTRLLVL.

This clone was counted a few times. The chain is built from TRBV9 and TRBJ2-5; 8 bases are a match to TRBD1. The CDR3 runs to 15 residues. Germline V lookup: CDR1 SGDLS, CDR2 YYNGEE. J lost 3 bases, V lost 0 bases, and 4 bases had no gene match. As DNA, the CDR3 is TGTGCCAGCAGCGTAGGGGGACAGGTTGAAGAGACCCAGTACTTC. It yields the protein CASSVGGQVEETQYF.

The rearrangement joins TRBV7-2 to TRBJ2-3; 12 nucleotides match TRBD2. V shed 1 base, J shed 2 bases, and the junction held 7 bases outside the gene matches. Germline V gene lookup returns CDR1 SGHTA and CDR2 FQGNSA. The CDR3 consists of 18 residues. CDR3 DNA: TGTGCCAGCAGCTTAGTGCTAGCGGGAGGGGATAACACAGATACGCAGTATTTT. Translated: CASSLVLAGGDNTDTQYF.

The genes are TRBV7-2 and TRBJ2-7, with 9 bases fitting TRBD1. This CDR3 comprises 15 residues. In germline, CDR1 is SGHTA, CDR2 FQGNSA. J lost 5 bases, V lost 0 bases, and 5 bases had no gene match. CDR3: CASSLAGTGNHEQYF. As DNA, the CDR3 is TGTGCCAGCAGCTTAGCCGGGACAGGGAACCACGAGCAGTACTTC.

CDR3 nucleotide sequence: TGTGCCAGCAGCTTAAGGCCCGCGGCTAGCGGGAACACCGGGGAGCTGTTTTTT. Protein: CASSLRPAASGNTGELFF. The rearrangement uses TRBV7-6 and TRBJ2-2, with 7 bases fitting TRBD2. Germline lookup yields CDR1 SGHVS and CDR2 FNYEAQ. V lost 2 bases and J lost 1; bases outside the gene matches: 10. This CDR3 contains 18 residues.

CDR3 coding DNA: TGTGCCAGCAGCTTAGATAGCCTAGCGGGAGTAATGCAGTATTTT. Translating gives CASSLDSLAGVMQYF. The rearrangement joins TRBV7-2 to TRBJ2-3; 10 bases line up with TRBD2. The CDR3 spans 15 residues. In germline, CDR1 is SGHTA, CDR2 FQGNSA. The trim removed 1 base at V and 11 bases at J, leaving 9 bases unmatched.

In its sample, this clone was seen once. This sequence joins TRBV5-1 and TRBJ2-1; 11 nucleotides match TRBD2. Germline V gives CDR1 SGHRS, CDR2 YFSETQ. The J segment lost 3 bases and the V segment lost 6 bases, leaving 5 bases of the junction unmatched. This CDR3 is built from 15 residues. CDR3: CASTLGLAVYNEQFF. The CDR3, as DNA: TGCGCCAGCACCCTGGGACTAGCGGTCTACAATGAGCAGTTCTTC.

This clone appeared a few times. J is TRBJ2-5 and V is TRBV5-1; 9 nucleotides agree with TRBD1. The end of the DNA is better explained by TRBJ2-7, so the J call may be wrong. CDR3 length equals 13 residues. CDR1 SGHRS and CDR2 YFSETQ come from the germline V gene. CDR3 protein: CASSLGDRDEQYF. The DNA for the CDR3 is TGCGCCAGCAGCTTGGGGGACAGGGACGAGCAGTACTTC.

This clone has a single count. The chain has TRBV28 and TRBJ2-7, with D perhaps being TRBD1 or TRBD2 (5 bases each). V was trimmed by 10 bases and J by 2 bases, leaving 21 bases between them. The CDR3 is made up of 15 amino acids. Germline V gene lookup returns CDR1 MDHEN and CDR2 SYDVKM. The CDR3 region is CATRGTSPRPYEQYF. The CDR3 DNA sequence: TGTGCCACTAGAGGGACCTCTCCTAGACCCTACGAGCAGTACTTC.

The sample holds a few counts of this clone. The V call is TRBV25-1, the J call TRBJ1-5; TRBD1 aligns across 8 bases. There are 15 residues in the CDR3. The germline V gene has CDR1 MGHDK and CDR2 SYGVNS. The ends lost 4 bases at V and 2 bases at J; junction bases unmatched: 4. CDR3 in amino acids: CASSGTGGGNQPQHF. The CDR3 nucleotides read TGTGCCAGCAGTGGTACAGGGGGAGGCAATCAGCCCCAGCATTTT.

The chain links TRBV5-1 to TRBJ1-1, with a weak D call TRBD1 (5 bases). CDR1 is SGHRS, CDR2 YFSETQ, per germline. V was trimmed by 2 bases and J by 0 bases, leaving 14 bases between them. This CDR3 contains 16 residues. CDR3 sequence: CASSFPRGSLNTEAFF. The CDR3 region has the DNA TGCGCCAGCAGCTTTCCCCGGGGCAGCCTGAACACTGAAGCTTTCTTT.

This chain uses TRBV29-1 with TRBJ2-7; the D gene is possibly TRBD2 (5 bases). V dropped 7 bases and J dropped 2 bases, with 9 bases sitting between them. Per the germline V gene, CDR1 is SQVTM and CDR2 is ANQGSEA. This CDR3 contains 11 residues. In DNA, the CDR3 is TGCAGCGCCACGGGGACCTACGAGCAGTACTTC. It encodes CSATGTYEQYF.

This clone was seen more than once but under ten times. The genes are TRBV28 and TRBJ2-7; no firm D call. CDR3 length: 16 residues. Trimming took off 6 bases at V and 4 bases at J, with 22 bases between the two ends. Germline values: CDR1 MDHEN, CDR2 SYDVKM. The CDR3 nucleotides read TGTGCCAGCAGCCGAATGCAATCTAGTTCCCTGTACGAGCAGTACTTC. Residues: CASSRMQSSSLYEQYF.

V gene TRBV9 combines with J gene TRBJ2-7, with a weak D call TRBD2 (5 bases). CDR3 length equals 13 residues. V lost 4 bases and J 3 bases, leaving 11 bases between the germline ends. Germline values: CDR1 SGDLS, CDR2 YYNGEE. This CDR3 is CASSTRVGYEQYF. CDR3 nucleotides: TGTGCCAGCAGCACGAGGGTGGGCTACGAGCAGTACTTC.

A word on this clone: Germline is not matched at one junction end, which may reflect a read error. The chain is built from TRBV10-3 and TRBJ2-7; 8 bases are a match to TRBD2. Germline V gene data show CDR1 as ENHRY and CDR2 as SYGVKD. This CDR3 spans 15 amino acids. Here the CDR3 DNA reads TGTGCCAGCAGTTACGGGAGCGGGAGCGGATACGAGCAGTACTTC. As protein: CASSYGSGSGYEQYF.

This clone was seen more than once but under ten times. The chain joins TRBV27 to TRBJ1-1; 11 bases align to TRBD1. CDR3 length: 14 amino acids. V was clipped by 5 bases and J by 6 bases; unmatched bases: 5. Germline V gene sequence: CDR1 MNHEY, CDR2 SMNVEV (reference sequence). In DNA, the CDR3 is TGTGCCAGCAGTGGACAGGGGGCAGTGTCTGAAGCTTTCTTT. Translated, it gives CASSGQGAVSEAFF.

This chain joins TRBV11-2 and TRBJ2-7; D is undetermined. V lost 2 bases, J lost 7 bases, and 9 bases lay in between. Germline lookup yields CDR1 SGHAT and CDR2 FQNNGV. The CDR3 extends over 12 amino acids. The CDR3 DNA reads as TGTGCCAGCAGCTTACGATACAATGAGCAGTACTTC. The encoded protein is CASSLRYNEQYF.

This clone was seen a handful of times. This chain connects TRBV6-5 to TRBJ2-1, with a tentative D call TRBD2 (6 bases). V gave up 4 bases and J gave up 6 bases, with 10 bases separating them. CDR1 and CDR2 from the germline V gene are MNHEY and SVGAGI. The CDR3 loop spans 13 amino acids. The CDR3 here is CASSLAGSNEQFF. The CDR3 DNA sequence: TGTGCCAGCAGTTTGGCGGGGAGCAATGAGCAGTTCTTC.

The sample holds a few counts of this clone. The V call is TRBV10-3, the J call TRBJ2-7, with a possible D match to TRBD1 (5 bases). The CDR3 contains 13 residues. V was shortened by 6 bases and J by 0 bases, with 9 bases between the two germline ends. In germline, CDR1 is ENHRY, CDR2 SYGVKD. The DNA of the CDR3 is TGTGCCATCAGCCCTGGACACTCCTACGAGCAGTACTTC. Translating it yields CAISPGHSYEQYF.

The gene calls are TRBV11-2 and TRBJ2-3; 7 bases match TRBD2. V lost 2 bases and J lost 7; bases outside the gene matches: 6. This CDR3 is 14 amino acids long. Germline CDR1 and CDR2: SGHAT and FQNNGV. As DNA, the CDR3 is TGTGCCAGCAGCTTAAATAGCGGGTTAAATACGCAGTATTTT. Its protein is CASSLNSGLNTQYF.

This clone showed up just a few times. The V call is TRBV25-1, the J call TRBJ1-1; D is unresolved. Germline-derived CDR1 and CDR2 are MGHDK and SYGVNS. V gave up 0 bases and J gave up 7 bases, with 12 bases separating them. This CDR3 is 14 amino acids long. The CDR3 is CASSEYNGLVEAFF. The DNA for the CDR3 is TGTGCCAGCAGTGAATATAACGGTTTGGTTGAAGCTTTCTTT.

In its sample, this clone was seen a few times. The rearrangement joins TRBV4-3 to TRBJ1-1; TRBD1 aligns across 9 bases. Per the germline V gene, CDR1 is LGHNA and CDR2 is YSLEER. With V trimmed by 1 base and J by 3 bases, 0 bases remained unmatched. This CDR3 spans 14 amino acids. The CDR3, as DNA: TGCGCCAGCAGCCAAGGGGACAGGGACACTGAAGCTTTCTTT. Translating it yields CASSQGDRDTEAFF.

The V and J genes are TRBV5-1 and TRBJ2-1; no clear D gene. CDR3 length: 14 amino acids. Trimming removed 0 bases from V and 4 bases from J, with 8 bases in between. The germline CDR1 and CDR2 sequences are SGHRS and YFSETQ. The CDR3 DNA reads TGCGCCAGCAGCTTGGGGACCAATTACAATGAGCAGTTCTTC. Amino acid sequence: CASSLGTNYNEQFF.

This chain connects TRBV20-1 to TRBJ2-7; D is uncertain. CDR1 is DFQATT, CDR2 SNEGSKA, per germline (reference sequence). The V end lost 6 bases, the J end lost 0 bases, and 6 bases lay between the germline ends. This CDR3 is built from 11 residues. CDR3 protein: CSATASYEQYF. CDR3 sequence (DNA): TGCAGTGCAACAGCCTCCTACGAGCAGTACTTC.

The chain couples TRBV6-1 to TRBJ2-1; a possible D gene is TRBD2 (6 bases). The germline V gene has CDR1 MNHNS and CDR2 SASEGT. The CDR3 runs 13 residues. The germline V and J ends were trimmed by 5 bases and 15 bases, with 20 bases remaining between them. The CDR3 sequence is CASSYFSPRERFF. Here the CDR3 DNA reads TGTGCCAGCAGTTATTTCTCACCGCGGGAACGGTTCTTC.

The chain combines TRBV9 with TRBJ2-7, with D tentatively TRBD1 (6 bases). The germline gives CDR1 SGDLS, CDR2 YYNGEE. V lost 2 bases and J lost 1, with 16 bases in between. CDR3 length: 16 residues. The CDR3 spells CASSVVPGAGSYEQYF. The CDR3 DNA reads as TGTGCCAGCAGCGTGGTCCCAGGGGCTGGGTCCTACGAGCAGTACTTC.